The 29 T cell receptor beta chains below were found in one sample sequenced in a study of control samples from healthy donors and cancer patients. Only in-frame clones appear in the TCRdb table, and some are missing; sequencing was by immunoSEQ multiplex PCR. The table lists 150,000 to 180,000 clones, about 94% of them singletons. Sequencing was carried out using blood. These receptors came from a middle-aged man in good health.

As regards this clone: Given the absence of the conserved phenylalanine or tryptophan at the CDR3 end, a read error is likely. The DNA is omitted, as the CDR3 cannot be located on it reliably, and the CDR3 follows TCRdb's listing. The genes are TRBV21-1 and TRBJ1-2. TRBV21-1 constitutes a pseudogene. The CDR3 is 11 residues long, ends included. CDR3 region: CASSSPGPPRA.

The CDR3: CASSRQGSDYGYTF. DNA of the CDR3: TGTGCCAGCAGCCGACAGGGGTCGGACTATGGCTACACCTTC. The chain recombines TRBV7-8 with TRBJ1-2; TRBD1 aligns across 8 bases. This CDR3 contains 14 residues. Germline V gene lookup returns CDR1 SGHVS and CDR2 FQNEAQ. J was trimmed by 3 bases and V by 5 bases; bases with no gene match: 5. The full variable domain, completed using reference TRBV7-8 and TRBJ1-2, is GAGVSQSPRYKVAKRGQDVALRCDPISGHVSLFWYQQALGQGPEFLTYFQNEAQLDKSGLPSDRFFAERPEGSVSTLKIQRTQQEDSAVYLCASSRQGSDYGYTFGSGTRLTVV.

V and J are TRBV6-5 and TRBJ2-6, with 7 bases matching TRBD1. With 9 bases clipped from V and 0 bases from J, the junction kept 5 bases outside the gene matches. CDR1 is MNHEY and CDR2 is SVGAGI in the germline V gene. The CDR3 has 15 amino acids. CDR3 nucleotide sequence: TGTGCCAGGGGGGACAGCTTCTCTGGGGCCAACGTCCTGACTTTC. Translation gives CARGDSFSGANVLTF.

The sample holds one count of this clone. V gene TRBV5-1 combines with J gene TRBJ2-3; maybe TRBD1 (7 bases). V was cut by 3 bases and J by 0 bases, with 11 bases left in between. Germline V gives CDR1 SGHRS, CDR2 YFSETQ. This CDR3 contains 15 residues. The CDR3 region is CASSSRDRSTDTQYF. DNA for the CDR3: TGCGCCAGCAGCTCGCGGGACAGAAGCACAGATACGCAGTATTTT.

The V gene is TRBV11-2, the J gene TRBJ2-7; 7 nucleotides align to TRBD1. V was clipped by 6 bases and J by 1 base; unmatched bases: 6. Looked up from germline, CDR1 is SGHAT and CDR2 is FQNNGV. This CDR3 region has 14 residues. The CDR3 DNA is TGTGCCAGCAGGGGGTGGGACAGATCCTACGAGCAGTACTTC. This translates into CASRGWDRSYEQYF.

This clone was recorded once. This chain connects TRBV27 to TRBJ2-2; D unclear. The CDR3 contains 14 residues. With 2 bases removed from V and 5 bases from J, the gap between germline ends came to 9 bases. CDR1 and CDR2 from the germline V gene are MNHEY and SMNVEV (reference sequence). DNA for the CDR3: TGTGCCAGCAGTTTAACTGGGGTAACCGGGGAGCTGTTTTTT. It translates to CASSLTGVTGELFF.

The chain recombines TRBV30 with TRBJ2-1; TRBD2 agrees at 16 bases. The V segment lost 8 bases and the J segment 8 bases; nucleotides outside the gene matches: 6. From germline, CDR1 is GTSNPN and CDR2 SVGIG (reference sequence). This CDR3 comprises 14 residues. CDR3: CAGGTSGGAHEQFF. CDR3 nucleotides: TGTGCCGGGGGGACTAGCGGGGGGGCCCATGAGCAGTTCTTC.

V gene TRBV5-1 combines with J gene TRBJ2-5, with D possibly TRBD1 on 5 matching bases. The germline gives CDR1 SGHRS, CDR2 YFSETQ. The CDR3 has 14 residues. Deletions cut 2 bases from V and 2 bases from J, with 10 bases between. In DNA, the CDR3 is TGCGCCAGCAGCTTCCAGGGTCGTCAAGAGACCCAGTACTTC. This translates into CASSFQGRQETQYF.

The rearrangement links TRBV19 to TRBJ2-4; TRBD2 aligns across 9 bases. Germline assignment: CDR1 LNHDA and CDR2 SQIVND (reference sequence). The CDR3 extends over 18 amino acids. Germline trimming cut 5 bases from V and 3 bases from J; bases unmatched to any gene: 14. The CDR3: CASSRGLLAGTLKNIQYF. CDR3 nucleotide sequence: TGTGCCAGTAGTCGGGGGTTGCTAGCGGGGACCCTCAAAAACATTCAGTACTTC.

This clone was seen a single time. The chain has TRBV4-1 and TRBJ2-1; 9 positions agree with TRBD2. Germline V gene lookup returns CDR1 MGHRA and CDR2 YSYEKL. J was trimmed by 0 bases and V by 8 bases; bases with no gene match: 5. The CDR3 covers 15 residues. The DNA for the CDR3 is TGCGCCAGCGGCGCGGGGGGGAGCTCCTACAATGAGCAGTTCTTC. Translated: CASGAGGSSYNEQFF.

V is TRBV6-5 and J is TRBJ1-1; D ambiguous. Germline V gives CDR1 MNHEY, CDR2 SVGAGI. V dropped 0 bases and J dropped 2 bases, with 7 bases sitting between them. The CDR3 totals 14 residues. The CDR3 region is CASSYSRTNTEAFF. CDR3 nucleotides: TGTGCCAGCAGTTACTCCAGGACCAACACTGAAGCTTTCTTT.

The chain carries TRBV4-2 and TRBJ1-3; weak D call: TRBD1 (5 bases). There are 17 residues in the CDR3. Germline CDR1 is LGHNA and CDR2 is YNFKEQ. V was cut by 0 bases and J by 3 bases, with 15 bases left in between. The CDR3 here is CASSQEETESFGNTIYF. The CDR3 DNA is TGTGCCAGCAGCCAAGAGGAGACAGAATCCTTTGGAAACACCATATATTTT.

This chain joins TRBV7-9 and TRBJ2-4, with 10 bases fitting TRBD1. CDR1 is SEHNR, CDR2 FQNEAQ, per germline (reference sequence). The CDR3 consists of 15 residues. The J segment lost 6 bases and the V segment lost 3 bases, leaving 5 bases of the junction unmatched. The CDR3 nucleotides read TGTGCCAGCAGCTTTGGACAGGGGGGCCTAAACATTCAGTACTTC. Its translation is CASSFGQGGLNIQYF.

The J gene is TRBJ2-7, the V gene TRBV7-6, with TRBD1 matching 9 bases. Germline V gene sequence: CDR1 SGHVS, CDR2 FNYEAQ. Unmatched junction bases numbered 5, after V lost 1 base and J lost 4 bases. This CDR3 has 15 amino acids. The CDR3 is CASSLGGTGQYEQYF. The CDR3 nucleotides read TGTGCCAGCAGCTTAGGCGGGACAGGGCAATACGAGCAGTACTTC.

The chain joins TRBV7-2 to TRBJ1-2, with a weak D call TRBD1 (5 bases). Germline V lookup: CDR1 SGHTA, CDR2 FQGNSA. The CDR3 totals 15 residues. Trimming shortened V by 5 bases and J by 2 bases, and 15 bases separated the two germline ends. CDR3 loop: CASSPLAGPNYGYTF. CDR3 sequence (DNA): TGTGCCAGCAGCCCCCTGGCAGGGCCAAACTATGGCTACACCTTC.

This clone was seen only a few times. The chain combines TRBV5-4 with TRBJ1-2, with D possibly TRBD1 on 6 matching bases. CDR3 length: 17 residues. Germline-derived CDR1 and CDR2 are SGHNT and YYREEE (reference sequence). Trimming took 1 base from V and 5 from J, leaving 21 bases between them. The CDR3 coding sequence is TGTGCCAGCAGCTTGAGGGGGGGTTCGCTTAGCTATTATGGCTACACCTTC. Its translation: CASSLRGGSLSYYGYTF. Supplemented by reference TRBV5-4 and TRBJ1-2, the full variable domain reads ETGVTQSPTHLIKTRGQQVTLRCSSQSGHNTVSWYQQALGQGPQFIFQYYREEENGRGNFPPRFSGLQFPNYSSELNVNALELDDSALYLCASSLRGGSLSYYGYTFGSGTRLTVV.

The gene calls are TRBV6-5 and TRBJ2-7, with 7 bases fitting TRBD1. This CDR3 spans 14 amino acids. Germline values: CDR1 MNHEY, CDR2 SVGAGI. V trimming: 5 bases; J trimming: 5 bases; junction bases outside the gene matches: 9. The CDR3 is CASSIRDSIDEQYF. CDR3 coding DNA: TGTGCCAGCAGTATCCGGGACAGTATCGACGAGCAGTACTTC.

This chain connects TRBV10-3 to TRBJ1-2, with 7 bases identical to TRBD1. V shed 4 bases, J shed 5 bases, and the junction held 10 bases outside the gene matches. Germline CDR1 ENHRY, CDR2 SYGVKD. This CDR3 spans 15 amino acids. CDR3 DNA sequence: TGTGCCATCAGTGTACGGGGACAGTCTCTGTATGGCTACACCTTC. It translates to CAISVRGQSLYGYTF.

The rearrangement joins TRBV3-1 (or the pseudogene TRBV3-2) to TRBJ1-2; D unresolved. The germline V gene encodes CDR1 LGHDT and CDR2 YNNKEL (reference sequence). The CDR3 contains 13 residues. V lost 4 bases, J lost 2 bases, and 8 bases lay in between. The CDR3 coding sequence is TGTGCCAGCAGCCCGGCGAGGAACTATGGCTACACCTTC. This encodes CASSPARNYGYTF.

The chain uses TRBV28 and TRBJ2-7; 8 positions agree with TRBD1. Per the germline V gene, CDR1 is MDHEN and CDR2 is SYDVKM. Trimming took 1 base from V and 3 from J; bases not matched to a gene: 5. The CDR3 length is 15 residues. The CDR3: CASSLSGGDGYEQYF. In DNA, the CDR3 is TGTGCCAGCAGTTTATCAGGGGGCGATGGCTACGAGCAGTACTTC.

The chain is built from TRBV28 and TRBJ1-1; the D gene is possibly TRBD1 (5 bases). Germline CDR1 MDHEN, CDR2 SYDVKM. The CDR3 is 15 amino acids. V lost 7 bases to trimming and J lost 4 bases, with 19 bases between them. For the CDR3, the DNA is TGTGCCAGCACCTCTAGCGGGGGAGGCACCACTGAAGCTTTCTTT. Amino acids: CASTSSGGGTTEAFF. Full variable domain (remainder filled in from reference TRBV28 and TRBJ1-1): DVKVTQSSRYLVKRTGEKVFLECVQDMDHENMFWYRQDPGLGLRLIYFSYDVKMKEKGDIPEGYSVSREKKERFSLILESASTNQTSMYLCASTSSGGGTTEAFFGQGTRLTVV.

The chain uses TRBV5-8 and TRBJ2-1, with 9 bases fitting TRBD2. Germline CDR1 is SGHTS and CDR2 is YDEGEE. V shed 2 bases and J 7 bases; nucleotides not matched to a gene: 7. The CDR3 extends over 15 amino acids. The CDR3 sequence is CASSFSGGPLNEQFF. The DNA for the CDR3 is TGTGCCAGCAGCTTTAGCGGGGGTCCTTTAAATGAGCAGTTCTTC.

This clone was detected once. This chain links TRBV25-1 with TRBJ1-2, with 7 bases identical to TRBD1. The V gene end was trimmed by 2 bases and the J gene end by 4 bases; junction bases not matched to a gene: 7. CDR1 and CDR2 (germline): MGHDK, SYGVNS. The CDR3 contains 15 residues. The CDR3 is CASSEGGGGSYGYTF. CDR3 bases: TGTGCCAGCAGTGAAGGGGGAGGGGGCTCCTATGGCTACACCTTC.

This rearrangement joins TRBV6-2 or TRBV6-3 to TRBJ2-5; the D is unclear. Germline CDR1 reads MNHEY; CDR2 reads SVGEGT. The CDR3 extends over 13 amino acids. Trimming took 6 bases from V and 1 from J, leaving 9 bases between them. As DNA, the CDR3 is TGTGCCAGCAGCTGGAGATTCCAAGAGACCCAGTACTTC. This codes for CASSWRFQETQYF.

In the case of this clone: In the same sample, other DNA sequences code for this CDR3. This chain uses TRBV5-1 with TRBJ2-3; TRBD2 aligns across 16 bases. The CDR3 runs to 16 residues. Germline CDR1 and CDR2: SGHRS and YFSETQ. V lost 3 bases to trimming and J lost 9 bases; unmatched junction nucleotides: 7. The CDR3, as DNA: TGCGCCAGCAGCTCGGGACTAGCGGGGGGGCTATTGACGCAGTATTTT. The encoded protein is CASSSGLAGGLLTQYF.

The chain combines TRBV4-1 with TRBJ1-1; D gene uncertain. V dropped 4 bases and J dropped 3 bases, with 21 bases sitting between them. There are 17 residues in the CDR3. Germline CDR1 reads MGHRA; CDR2 reads YSYEKL. CDR3 sequence reads: CASSPGGRPSGDTEAFF. The CDR3 DNA reads TGCGCCAGCAGCCCAGGAGGAAGGCCCTCTGGGGACACTGAAGCTTTCTTT.

The chain is built from TRBV30 and TRBJ2-2; D may correspond to TRBD1 or TRBD2 (5 bases each). Trimming left V 2 bases short and J 6 bases short, with 10 bases between. The CDR3 runs to 13 residues. Germline CDR1 GTSNPN, CDR2 SVGIG (reference sequence). In DNA, the CDR3 is TGTGCCTGGAGTCTAGCAGGGCCCGGGGAGCTGTTTTTT. Translating it yields CAWSLAGPGELFF. Based on the CDR3 plus reference TRBV30 and TRBJ2-2, the full variable domain is SQTIHQWPATLVQPVGSPLSLECTVEGTSNPNLYWYRQAAGRGLQLLFYSVGIGQISSEVPQNLSASRPQDRQFILSSKKLLLSDSGFYLCAWSLAGPGELFFGEGSRLTVL.

As regards this clone: The sample contains more than one DNA sequence encoding this CDR3. V is TRBV6-5 and J is TRBJ1-1; D gene ambiguous. Trimming took off 0 bases at V and 0 bases at J, with 8 bases between the two ends. Germline V lookup: CDR1 MNHEY, CDR2 SVGAGI. This CDR3 contains 15 residues. CDR3 region: CASSYSRGMNTEAFF. In DNA, the CDR3 is TGTGCCAGCAGTTACTCGAGAGGTATGAACACTGAAGCTTTCTTT.

Comment on this clone: Germline and junction disagree at one end, which may indicate a read error. The chain employs TRBV19 and TRBJ2-3; D is possibly TRBD2 (5 bases). Germline CDR1 is LNHDA and CDR2 is SQIVND (reference sequence). CDR3 size: 14 residues. In DNA, the CDR3 is TGTGCCAGTAGTCTAGAGGGCCCCCCAGATACGCAGTATTTT. Amino acids: CASSLEGPPDTQYF. The full variable domain, rest sourced from reference TRBV19 and TRBJ2-3, is DGGITQSPKYLFRKEGQNVTLSCEQNLNHDAMYWYRQDPGQGLRLIYYSQIVNDFQKGDIAEGYSVSREKKESFPLTVTSAQKNPTAFYLCASSLEGPPDTQYFGPGTRLTVL.